The sequence of this TCR beta chain was determined in a study of shared clonotypes between healthy human individuals. Overall study results and limits: Naive CD4 clonotype sharing across a handful of donors was about 5%.

CDR3 length: 12 residues. Germline V gene sequence: CDR1 SQVTM, CDR2 ANQGSEA. V lost 7 bases to trimming and J lost 9 bases, with 18 bases between them. The donors, healthy adults who were HIV-negative, had experienced no recent acute infections or vaccinations. This clone was counted a single time. The antigen is undetermined. Data came from immunoSEQ multiplex PCR; TCRdb stores just in-frame clones and leaves some out. Of some 2 million clones listed, 85% to 95% are singletons. Sequences were obtained from naive CD4+ T cells sorted from blood. Subset denoted: CD45RA+ positively selected. The chain couples TRBV29-1 to TRBJ1-1; D remains ambiguous. The TCR originated in a man aged 18 to 29 in good health. In nucleotides, the CDR3 is TGCAGCGGATCTTCGGGAGACGGAAAAGCTTTCTTT. Translation gives CSGSSGDGKAFF. The whole variable domain, filled in from reference TRBV29-1 and TRBJ1-1, reads SAVISQKPSRDICQRGTSLTIQCQVDSQVTMMFWYRQQPGQSLTLIATANQGSEATYESGFVIDKFPISRPNLTFSTLTVSNMSPEDSSIYLCSGSSGDGKAFFGQGTRLTVV.